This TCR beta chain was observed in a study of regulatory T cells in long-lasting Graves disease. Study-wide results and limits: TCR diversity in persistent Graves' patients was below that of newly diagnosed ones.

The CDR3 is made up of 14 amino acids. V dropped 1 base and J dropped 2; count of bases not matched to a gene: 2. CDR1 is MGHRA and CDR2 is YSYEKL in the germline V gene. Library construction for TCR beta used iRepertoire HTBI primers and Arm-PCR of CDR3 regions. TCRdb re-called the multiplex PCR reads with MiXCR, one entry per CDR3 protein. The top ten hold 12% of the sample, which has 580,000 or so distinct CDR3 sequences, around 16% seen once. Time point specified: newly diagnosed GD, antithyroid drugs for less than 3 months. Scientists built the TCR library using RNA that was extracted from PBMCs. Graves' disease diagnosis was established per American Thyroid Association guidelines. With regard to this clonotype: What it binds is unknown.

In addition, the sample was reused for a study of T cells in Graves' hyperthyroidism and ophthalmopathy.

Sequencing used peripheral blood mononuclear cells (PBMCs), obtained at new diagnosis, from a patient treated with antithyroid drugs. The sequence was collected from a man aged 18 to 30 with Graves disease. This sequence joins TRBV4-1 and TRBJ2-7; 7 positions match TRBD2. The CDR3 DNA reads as TGCGCCAGCAGCCAAGTGGGGGGGGCCTACGAGCAGTACTTC. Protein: CASSQVGGAYEQYF.